The rows below give T cell receptor beta chains drawn from one sample of a study of cytomegalovirus exposure and HLA in healthy donors. The method was immunoSEQ multiplex PCR; TCRdb's version includes in-frame clones alone and lacks a portion of them. The profile covers 95,000 to 150,000 clones, with over 60% appearing a single time and about 2.5% taken by the ten largest. Specimen: PBMCs. Receptors were obtained from a woman aged 40-49 years in good health and CMV-seropositive. Each CDR3 is given with its conserved first and last residue. The D gene is left open where the match is weak. A clone size is listed for some rows: how often the clone was seen (once, few, many), or a class if it is expanded.

v_call	d_call	clone_size	j_call	cdr3_aa	cdr3_nt
TRBV4-1	NA	NA	TRBJ2-7	CASSQTTFTYEQYF	TGCGCCAGCAGCCAAACTACGTTTACCTACGAGCAGTACTTC
TRBV6-1	TRBD2	few	TRBJ2-1	CASRPGLAGVNEQFF	TGTGCCAGCAGGCCGGGACTAGCGGGAGTCAATGAGCAGTTCTTC
TRBV7-7	NA	NA	TRBJ2-5	CASSLAGETQYF	TGTGCTAGCAGCTTAGCCGGAGAGACCCAGTACTTC
TRBV5-4	TRBD1	NA	TRBJ2-7	CASSFSRRQGVYEQYF	TGTGCCAGCAGCTTTAGCCGTCGACAGGGGGTATACGAGCAGTACTTC
TRBV7-9	TRBD2	NA	TRBJ2-1	CASSVYAGTINEQFF	TGTGCCAGCAGCGTATACGCCGGGACTATCAATGAGCAGTTCTTC
TRBV30	NA	NA	TRBJ1-1	CAWSVSGWSTEAFF	TGTGCCTGGAGTGTTTCCGGTTGGAGCACTGAAGCTTTCTTT
TRBV6-5	NA	NA	TRBJ2-7	CASRPQAKSSYEQYF	TGTGCCAGCAGACCCCAAGCGAAGAGCTCCTACGAGCAGTACTTC
TRBV18	TRBD1	NA	TRBJ1-5	CASSPSGQGSNQPQHF	TGTGCCAGCTCACCATCGGGACAGGGTAGCAATCAGCCCCAGCATTTT
TRBV30	TRBD1	once	TRBJ1-2	CAWTGGNYGYTF	TGTGCCTGGACAGGGGGGAACTATGGCTACACCTTC
TRBV25-1	TRBD1	NA	TRBJ1-5	CASSASGGHNQPQHF	TGTGCCAGCAGTGCCTCAGGGGGCCACAATCAGCCCCAGCATTTT
TRBV29-1	TRBD1	NA	TRBJ1-1	CSVSNRGMGTEAFF	TGCAGCGTTTCCAACAGGGGGATGGGCACTGAAGCTTTCTTT
TRBV19	TRBD1	NA	TRBJ1-4	CASSGRTGGNEKLFF	TGTGCCAGTAGTGGCCGGACAGGGGGTAATGAAAAACTGTTTTTT
TRBV27	NA	NA	TRBJ2-2	CASTSLGGNTGELFF	TGTGCCAGCACGAGCTTGGGAGGGAACACCGGGGAGCTGTTTTTT
TRBV5-6	TRBD1	NA	TRBJ1-1	CASSLEDRGIDTEAFF	TGTGCCAGCAGCTTGGAGGACAGGGGGATCGACACTGAAGCTTTCTTT
TRBV5-1	NA	NA	TRBJ2-7	CASSLSGAYEQYF	TGCGCCAGCAGCTTGTCGGGGGCCTACGAGCAGTACTTC
TRBV19	NA	once	TRBJ1-6	CASSPTQGSFNSPLHF	TGTGCCAGTAGTCCCACACAGGGATCCTTTAATTCACCCCTCCACTTT
TRBV7-8	TRBD2	NA	TRBJ2-7	CASSQAGVGEQYF	TGTGCCAGCTCTCAAGCGGGGGTCGGCGAGCAGTACTTC
TRBV7-7	TRBD2	NA	TRBJ2-1	CASSPTSGGGYEQFF	TGTGCTAGCAGCCCTACGTCGGGGGGAGGCTATGAGCAGTTCTTC
TRBV19	TRBD1	NA	TRBJ2-3	CASSISAGGADTQYF	TGTGCCAGTAGTATTTCGGCAGGGGGCGCAGATACGCAGTATTTT
TRBV5-1	NA	NA	TRBJ1-3	CASSLNQPGVGNTIYF	TGCGCCAGCAGCTTAAACCAACCGGGAGTTGGAAACACCATATATTTT
TRBV7-7	NA	NA	TRBJ1-5	CASSLVDYGLHRRNNQPQHF	TGTGCTAGCAGCTTAGTTGATTATGGACTCCACAGACGGAACAATCAGCCCCAGCATTTT
TRBV19	TRBD1	few	TRBJ1-4	CATQDRLNEKLFF	TGTGCCACCCAGGACAGGTTAAATGAAAAACTGTTTTTT
TRBV5-5	TRBD1	NA	TRBJ2-7	CASSLGTGTYEQYF	TGTGCCAGCAGCTTGGGGACAGGAACCTACGAGCAGTACTTC
TRBV5-4	NA	NA	TRBJ1-1	CASSVQNTEAFF	TGTGCCAGCAGCGTTCAAAACACTGAAGCTTTCTTT
TRBV30	TRBD1	once	TRBJ1-6	CAWSSVPGQALHF	TGTGCCTGGAGCAGCGTGCCGGGACAGGCCCTCCACTTT
TRBV7-9	NA	NA	TRBJ1-4	CASSSGDTCFF	TGTGCCAGCAGCTCCGGAGATACTTGCTTTTTT